This T cell receptor beta chain emerged from a study of early T cells in non-severe SARS-CoV-2 infection. About the research overall: Sequenced bulk RNA came from whole blood that was unsorted, and chains were unpaired.

Whole-study findings and limits: Matches to VDJdb favored anti-spike CD8 responses and missed private and CD4 specificities.

Unique molecular identifier tags were affixed to discrete cDNA molecules. In TCRdb, the 5' RACE reads were re-called with MiXCR into one record per CDR3 protein. The profile shows about 42,000 distinct CDR3 sequences, roughly 6% of them singletons. In this sample, this clonotype turned up many times. Its antigen remains unknown. This CDR3 region has 16 residues. V shed 3 bases, J shed 2 bases, and the junction held 3 bases outside the gene matches. Germline lookup yields CDR1 MGHRA and CDR2 YSYEKL. The input for sequencing was whole blood, taken at baseline. The TCR originated in an adult who was a healthcare worker with PCR-confirmed SARS-CoV-2 infection or an uninfected control (not recorded which). The chain is built from TRBV4-1 and TRBJ2-1, with 11 bases identical to TRBD2. CDR3 loop: CASSQTLAGAYNEQFF. The CDR3 DNA reads as TGCGCCAGCAGCCAGACACTAGCGGGGGCCTACAATGAGCAGTTCTTC.